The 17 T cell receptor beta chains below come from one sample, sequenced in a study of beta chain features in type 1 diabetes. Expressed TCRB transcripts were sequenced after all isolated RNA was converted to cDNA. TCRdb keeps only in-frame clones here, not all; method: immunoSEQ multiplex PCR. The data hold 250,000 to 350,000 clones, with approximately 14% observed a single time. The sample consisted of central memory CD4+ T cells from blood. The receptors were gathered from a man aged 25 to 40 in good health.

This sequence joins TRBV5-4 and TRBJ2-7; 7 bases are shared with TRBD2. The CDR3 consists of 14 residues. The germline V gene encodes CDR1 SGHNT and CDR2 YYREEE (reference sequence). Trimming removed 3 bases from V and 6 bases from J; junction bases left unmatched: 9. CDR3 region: CASSSGLGTAEQYV. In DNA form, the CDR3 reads TGTGCCAGCAGCTCTGGACTAGGGACCGCCGAGCAGTACGTC.

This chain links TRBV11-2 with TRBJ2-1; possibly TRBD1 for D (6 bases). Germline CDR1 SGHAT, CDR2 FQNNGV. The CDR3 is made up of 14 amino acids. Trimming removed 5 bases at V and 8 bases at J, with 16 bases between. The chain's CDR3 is CASSRYRVRDEQFF. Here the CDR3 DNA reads TGTGCCAGCAGCCGTTACAGGGTTAGGGATGAGCAGTTCTTC.

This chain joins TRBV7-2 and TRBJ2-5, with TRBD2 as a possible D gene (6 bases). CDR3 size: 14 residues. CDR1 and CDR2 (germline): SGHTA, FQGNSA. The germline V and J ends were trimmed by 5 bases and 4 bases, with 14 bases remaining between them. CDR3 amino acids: CASSPGTSRETQYF. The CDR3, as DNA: TGTGCCAGCAGCCCTGGGACTTCTCGAGAGACCCAGTACTTC.

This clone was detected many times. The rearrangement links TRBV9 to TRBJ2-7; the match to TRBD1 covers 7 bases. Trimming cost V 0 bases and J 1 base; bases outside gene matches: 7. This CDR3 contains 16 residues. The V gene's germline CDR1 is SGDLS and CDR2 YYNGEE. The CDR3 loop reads CASSVDDGQDSYEQYV. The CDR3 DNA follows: TGTGCCAGCAGCGTAGATGATGGACAGGATTCCTACGAGCAGTACGTC.

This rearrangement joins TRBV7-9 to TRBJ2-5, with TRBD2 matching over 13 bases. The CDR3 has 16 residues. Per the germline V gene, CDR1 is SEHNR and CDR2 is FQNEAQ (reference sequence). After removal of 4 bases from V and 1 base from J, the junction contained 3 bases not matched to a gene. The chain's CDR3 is CASSYGLAGAQETQYF. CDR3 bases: TGTGCCAGCAGCTACGGACTAGCGGGAGCCCAAGAGACCCAGTACTTC. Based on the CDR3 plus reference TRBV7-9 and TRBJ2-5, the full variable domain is DTGVSQNPRHKITKRGQNVTFRCDPISEHNRLYWYRQTLGQGPEFLTYFQNEAQLEKSRLLSDRFSAERPKGSFSTLEIQRTEQGDSAMYLCASSYGLAGAQETQYFGPGTRLLVL.

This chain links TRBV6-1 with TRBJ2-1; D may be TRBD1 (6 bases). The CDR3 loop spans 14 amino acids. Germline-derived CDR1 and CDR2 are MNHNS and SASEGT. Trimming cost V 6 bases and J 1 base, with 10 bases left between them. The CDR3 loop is CASRPQGSYNEQFF. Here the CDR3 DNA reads TGTGCCAGCAGGCCCCAGGGGTCCTACAATGAGCAGTTCTTC.

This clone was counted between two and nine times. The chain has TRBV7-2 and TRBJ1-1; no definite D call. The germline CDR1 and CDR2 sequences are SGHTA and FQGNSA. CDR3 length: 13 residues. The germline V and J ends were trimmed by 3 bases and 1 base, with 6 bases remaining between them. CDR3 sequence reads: CASSFGWNTEAFF. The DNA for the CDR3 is TGTGCCAGCAGCTTTGGGTGGAACACTGAAGCTTTCTTT. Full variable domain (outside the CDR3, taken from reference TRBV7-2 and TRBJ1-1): GAGVSQSPSNKVTEKGKDVELRCDPISGHTALYWYRQSLGQGLEFLIYFQGNSAPDKSGLPSDRFSAERTGGSVSTLTIQRTQQEDSAVYLCASSFGWNTEAFFGQGTRLTVV.

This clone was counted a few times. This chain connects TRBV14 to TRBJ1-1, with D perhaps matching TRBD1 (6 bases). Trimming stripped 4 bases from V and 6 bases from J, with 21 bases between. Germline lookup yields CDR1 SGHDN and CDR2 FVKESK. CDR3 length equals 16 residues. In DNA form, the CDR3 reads TGTGCCAGCAGCCGACCCTGGGGGCAATTTGCTCCTGAAGCTTTCTTT. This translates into CASSRPWGQFAPEAFF.

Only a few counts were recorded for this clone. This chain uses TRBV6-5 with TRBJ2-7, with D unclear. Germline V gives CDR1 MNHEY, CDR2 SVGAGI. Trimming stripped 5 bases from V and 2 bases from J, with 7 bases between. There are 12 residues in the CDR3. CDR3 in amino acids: CASSPAAYEQYF. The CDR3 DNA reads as TGTGCCAGCAGTCCGGCCGCCTACGAGCAGTACTTC.

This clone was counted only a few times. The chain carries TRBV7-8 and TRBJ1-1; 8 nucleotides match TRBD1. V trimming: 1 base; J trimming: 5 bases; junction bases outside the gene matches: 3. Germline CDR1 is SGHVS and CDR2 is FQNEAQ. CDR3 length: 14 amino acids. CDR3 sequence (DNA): TGTGCCAGCAGCTTAGGGACAGGGCTGACTGAAGCTTTCTTT. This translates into CASSLGTGLTEAFF.

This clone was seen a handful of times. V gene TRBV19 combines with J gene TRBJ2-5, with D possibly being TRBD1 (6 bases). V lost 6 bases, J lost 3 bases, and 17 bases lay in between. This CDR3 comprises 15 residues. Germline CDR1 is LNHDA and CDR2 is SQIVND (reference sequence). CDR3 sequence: CASRKTGTRKETQYF. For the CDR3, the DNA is TGTGCCAGTAGGAAGACCGGGACAAGAAAAGAGACCCAGTACTTC.

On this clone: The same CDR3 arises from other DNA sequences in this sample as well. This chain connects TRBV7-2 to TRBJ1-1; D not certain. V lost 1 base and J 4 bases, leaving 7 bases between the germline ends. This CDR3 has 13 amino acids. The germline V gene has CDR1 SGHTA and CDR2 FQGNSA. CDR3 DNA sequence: TGTGCCAGCAGCTTAGAACGCGGCACTGAAGCTTTCTTT. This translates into CASSLERGTEAFF.

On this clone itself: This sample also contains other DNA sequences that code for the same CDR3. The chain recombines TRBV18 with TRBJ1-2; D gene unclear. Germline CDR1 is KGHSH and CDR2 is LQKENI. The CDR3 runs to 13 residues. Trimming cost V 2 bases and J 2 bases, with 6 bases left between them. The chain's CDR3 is CASSPDKNYGYTF. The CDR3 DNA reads TGTGCCAGCTCACCAGACAAAAACTATGGCTACACCTTC. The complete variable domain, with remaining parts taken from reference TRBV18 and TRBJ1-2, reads NAGVMQNPRHLVRRRGQEARLRCSPMKGHSHVYWYRQLPEEGLKFMVYLQKENIIDESGMPKERFSAEFPKEGPSILRIQQVVRGDSAAYFCASSPDKNYGYTFGSGTRLTVV.

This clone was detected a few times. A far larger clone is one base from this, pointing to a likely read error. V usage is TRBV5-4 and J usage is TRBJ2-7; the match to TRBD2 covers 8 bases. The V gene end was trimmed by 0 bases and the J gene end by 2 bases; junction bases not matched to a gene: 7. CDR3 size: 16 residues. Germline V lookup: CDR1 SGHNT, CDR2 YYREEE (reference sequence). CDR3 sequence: CASSLGASGRTYEQYV. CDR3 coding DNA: TGTGCCAGCAGCTTGGGGGCTAGCGGGCGGACCTACGAGCAGTACGTC.

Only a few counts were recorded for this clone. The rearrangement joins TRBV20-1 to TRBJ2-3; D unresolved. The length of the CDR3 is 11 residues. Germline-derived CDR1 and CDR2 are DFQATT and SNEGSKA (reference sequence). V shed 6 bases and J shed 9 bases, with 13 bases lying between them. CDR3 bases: TGCAGTGCGTCCACAGATATGACGCAGTATTTT. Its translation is CSASTDMTQYF.

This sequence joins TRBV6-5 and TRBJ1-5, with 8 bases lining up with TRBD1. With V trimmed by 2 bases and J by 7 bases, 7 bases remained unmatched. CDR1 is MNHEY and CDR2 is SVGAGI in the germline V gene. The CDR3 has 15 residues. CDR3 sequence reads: CASSYPGQGEQPQHF. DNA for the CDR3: TGTGCCAGCAGTTACCCTGGACAGGGCGAACAGCCCCAGCATTTT.

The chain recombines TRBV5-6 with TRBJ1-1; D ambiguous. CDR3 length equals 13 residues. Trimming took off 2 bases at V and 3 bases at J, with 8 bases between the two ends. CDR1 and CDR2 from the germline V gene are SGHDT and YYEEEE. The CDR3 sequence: CASSLTGDTEAFF. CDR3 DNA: TGTGCCAGCAGCTTAACTGGGGACACTGAAGCTTTCTTT.